Detailed here is one T cell receptor beta chain. This specimen comes from a study of blood T cell repertoires in COVID-19. Study in general: The United States, Italy and Spain supplied acute and convalescent COVID-19 samples. Nucleic acid was either cDNA or gDNA, and it came from T cells, B-cell-depleted T cells, or PBMCs.

Original methodology: Estimation of nucleated cell counts relied on the amplification of reference gene primers. The data were produced by immunoSEQ multiplex PCR, yet TCRdb's version contains in-frame clones alone and is incomplete. V, J and clone size reflect that table, while D and trimming were determined from the DNA. The data hold 250,000 or so clones, with about 88% observed a single time. Germline CDR1 and CDR2: KGHDR and SFDVKD. V lost 4 bases, J lost 0 bases, and 15 bases lay in between. The CDR3 extends over 16 amino acids. The chain recombines TRBV24-1 with TRBJ2-7; the D gene is possibly TRBD2 (7 bases). Sequences were obtained from peripheral blood. This clonotype originated in a woman between 40 and 50 years old who had recovered from COVID-19. CDR3: CATSDPRGGYSYEQYV. CDR3 nucleotides: TGTGCCACCAGTGACCCGAGGGGGGGGTACTCCTACGAGCAGTACGTC.